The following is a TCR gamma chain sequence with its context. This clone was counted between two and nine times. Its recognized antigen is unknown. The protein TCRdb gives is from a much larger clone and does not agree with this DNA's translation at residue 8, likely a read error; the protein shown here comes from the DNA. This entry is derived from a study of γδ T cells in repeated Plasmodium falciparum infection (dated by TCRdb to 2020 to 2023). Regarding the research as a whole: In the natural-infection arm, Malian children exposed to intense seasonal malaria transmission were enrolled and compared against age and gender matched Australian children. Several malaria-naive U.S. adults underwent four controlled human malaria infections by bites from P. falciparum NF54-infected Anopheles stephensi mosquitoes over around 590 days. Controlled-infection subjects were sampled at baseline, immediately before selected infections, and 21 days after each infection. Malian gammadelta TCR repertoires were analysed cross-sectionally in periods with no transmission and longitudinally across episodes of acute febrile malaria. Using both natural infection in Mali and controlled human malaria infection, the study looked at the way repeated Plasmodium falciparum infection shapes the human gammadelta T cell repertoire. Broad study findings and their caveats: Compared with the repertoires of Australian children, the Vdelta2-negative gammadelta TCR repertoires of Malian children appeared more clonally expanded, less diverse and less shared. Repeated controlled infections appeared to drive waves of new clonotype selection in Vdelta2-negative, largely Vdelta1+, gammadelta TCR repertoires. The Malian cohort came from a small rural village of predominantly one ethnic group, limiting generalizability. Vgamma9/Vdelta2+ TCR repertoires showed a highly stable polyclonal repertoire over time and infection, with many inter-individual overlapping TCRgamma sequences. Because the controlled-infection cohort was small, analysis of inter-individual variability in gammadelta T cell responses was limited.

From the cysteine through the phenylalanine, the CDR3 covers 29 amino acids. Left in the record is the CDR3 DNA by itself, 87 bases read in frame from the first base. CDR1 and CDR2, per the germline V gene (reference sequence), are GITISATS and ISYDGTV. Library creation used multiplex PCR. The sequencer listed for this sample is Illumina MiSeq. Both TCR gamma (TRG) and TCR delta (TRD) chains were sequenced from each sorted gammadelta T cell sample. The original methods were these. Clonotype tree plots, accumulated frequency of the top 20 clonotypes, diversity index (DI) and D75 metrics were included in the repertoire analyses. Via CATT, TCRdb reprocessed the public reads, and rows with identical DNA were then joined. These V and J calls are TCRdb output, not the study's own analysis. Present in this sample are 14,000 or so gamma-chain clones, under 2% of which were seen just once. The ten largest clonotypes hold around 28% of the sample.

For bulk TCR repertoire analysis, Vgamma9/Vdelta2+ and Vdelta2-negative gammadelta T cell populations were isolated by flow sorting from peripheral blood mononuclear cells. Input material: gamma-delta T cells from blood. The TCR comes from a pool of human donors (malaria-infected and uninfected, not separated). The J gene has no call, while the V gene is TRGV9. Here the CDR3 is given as CALWEVQEVGLAVEQHWLSQVSIGRIQHF. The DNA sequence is TGTGCCTTGTGGGAGGTGCAGGAGGTGGGATTGGCAGTGGAACAACACTGGTTGTCACAGGTAAGTATCGGAAGAATACAACATTTC.